Sequencing of this T cell receptor (beta chain) was carried out in a study of T cells in localized non-small cell lung cancer. Study outcomes and limitations: Out of the top 100 tumor clones, a median roughly 52 were seen in adjacent lung.

Only in-frame clones appear in the TCRdb table, and some are missing; sequencing was by immunoSEQ multiplex PCR. The top ten hold about 10% of the sample, which has about 45,000 clones, 90% to 95% seen once. On this clone: Its specificity is unknown.

This CDR3 has 13 residues. Trimming left V 3 bases short and J 2 bases short, with 7 bases between. Germline-derived CDR1 and CDR2 are MNHEY and SMNVEV (reference sequence). The receptor's source is a woman aged 35 to 70 with stage II lung adenocarcinoma. The material sequenced was PBMCs, taken before any cancer treatment. The chain carries TRBV27 and TRBJ1-2; D might be TRBD1 (5 bases). This CDR3 reads CASSLGQNYGYTF. CDR3 coding DNA: TGTGCCAGCAGTTTGGGGCAGAACTATGGCTACACCTTC.